Described below is a single T cell receptor (beta chain) sequence and its context. What it binds is not known. The time point was: week 23, last vaccination. Doses consisted of 300 ug of mutant IDH1 20-mer peptide each, paired with topical imiquimod. Repertoires were generated with immunoSEQ multiplex PCR, while TCRdb's copy carries only in-frame clones and drops some. The sample carries about 38,000 clones, approximately 80% recorded once. This sample stems from a study of a mutant IDH1 vaccine in newly diagnosed glioma. Trimming took 4 bases from V and 2 from J, leaving 13 bases between them. The length of the CDR3 is 14 residues. Germline lookup yields CDR1 SGHNT and CDR2 YYREEE (reference sequence).

The specimen was PBMCs, collected from a glioma patient whose treatment included an IDH1 peptide vaccine. The clonotype originates from a man in his forties with glioma. The chain recombines TRBV5-4 with TRBJ2-7; tentative D call: TRBD1 (6 bases). This CDR3 is CASSTGTTTYEQYF. CDR3 bases: TGTGCCAGCAGCACCGGGACAACTACCTACGAGCAGTACTTC.